The 18 T cell receptor beta chains listed next were all sequenced from one sample in a study of cytomegalovirus exposure and HLA in healthy donors. A multiplex PCR was run with 60 Vbeta primers and 13 Jbeta primers. TCRdb keeps only in-frame clones here, not all; method: immunoSEQ multiplex PCR. The sample yields around 300,000 clones, around two thirds seen once. The sequencing input was PBMCs. The receptors originated from a female donor in good health and CMV-seronegative.

V gene TRBV5-1 combines with J gene TRBJ2-1, with D possibly matching TRBD2 (5 bases). The CDR3 totals 14 residues. Trimming left V 0 bases short and J 7 bases short, with 11 bases between. CDR1 is SGHRS, CDR2 YFSETQ, per germline. CDR3 nucleotide sequence: TGCGCCAGCAGCTTGGGAGGTTGGGAGAATGAGCAGTTCTTC. This gives the protein CASSLGGWENEQFF.

This sequence joins TRBV7-2 and TRBJ2-7; the match to TRBD2 covers 7 bases. The CDR3 is 13 amino acids. The trim removed 4 bases at V and 4 bases at J, leaving 4 bases unmatched. CDR1 is SGHTA, CDR2 FQGNSA, per germline. This chain's CDR3 is CASSWEGPYEQYF. The DNA for the CDR3 is TGTGCCAGCAGCTGGGAGGGTCCTTACGAGCAGTACTTC.

V is TRBV9 and J is TRBJ2-1, with 9 bases aligning to TRBD1. The CDR3 is 14 amino acids. J lost 6 bases, V lost 3 bases, and 4 bases had no gene match. The V gene's germline CDR1 is SGDLS and CDR2 YYNGEE. The CDR3 sequence is CASSEKTGGNEQFF. The DNA of the CDR3 is TGTGCCAGCAGCGAAAAGACAGGGGGCAATGAGCAGTTCTTC.

The chain carries TRBV5-1 and TRBJ2-5; D may be TRBD1 (6 bases). The DNA end is a closer match to TRBJ2-7, so the J assignment may be wrong. In germline, CDR1 is SGHRS, CDR2 YFSETQ. The CDR3 totals 14 residues. The CDR3 region has the DNA TGCGCCAGCAGCCTGATACAGGGTTCCTACGAGCAGTACTTC. It specifies CASSLIQGSYEQYF.

The genes are TRBV19 and TRBJ2-7; 9 bases align to TRBD2. The CDR3 covers 15 residues. The germline V gene has CDR1 LNHDA and CDR2 SQIVND (reference sequence). Trimming cost V 5 bases and J 2 bases; bases outside gene matches: 7. The CDR3 region is CASSPRTSETYEQYF. CDR3 nucleotides: TGTGCCAGTAGTCCCCGGACTAGCGAGACCTACGAGCAGTACTTC. The whole variable domain, remainder taken from reference TRBV19 and TRBJ2-7, is DGGITQSPKYLFRKEGQNVTLSCEQNLNHDAMYWYRQDPGQGLRLIYYSQIVNDFQKGDIAEGYSVSREKKESFPLTVTSAQKNPTAFYLCASSPRTSETYEQYFGPGTRLTVT.

This clone was detected only a few times. V gene TRBV6-5 combines with J gene TRBJ2-5; D perhaps matches TRBD2 (6 bases). The DNA matches TRBJ2-7 better at its end, which makes the J call doubtful. The CDR3 length is 15 residues. Germline V gives CDR1 MNHEY, CDR2 SVGAGI. CDR3 amino acids: CASSYSSGEAYEQYF. DNA of the CDR3: TGTGCCAGCAGTTACTCGTCGGGGGAGGCCTACGAGCAGTACTTC.

Only a few counts were recorded for this clone. V usage is TRBV28 and J usage is TRBJ1-4; tentative D call: TRBD1 (5 bases). Deletions cut 5 bases from V and 0 bases from J, with 10 bases between. Germline-derived CDR1 and CDR2 are MDHEN and SYDVKM. The CDR3 is 15 residues long. CDR3 sequence reads: CASSTSRATNEKLFF. In nucleotides, the CDR3 is TGTGCCAGCAGTACATCCAGGGCAACTAATGAAAAACTGTTTTTT.

This chain joins TRBV10-3 and TRBJ1-1, with 7 bases that match TRBD1. The trim removed 0 bases at V and 1 base at J, leaving 8 bases unmatched. The CDR3 is 17 amino acids. CDR1 and CDR2 (germline): ENHRY, SYGVKD. The CDR3 spells CAISESIRRQGNTEAFF. The CDR3, as DNA: TGTGCCATCAGTGAGTCGATTCGAAGACAGGGGAACACTGAAGCTTTCTTT.

This chain connects TRBV19 to TRBJ1-1; the D is unclear. Germline V CDR1 and CDR2: LNHDA, SQIVND (reference sequence). This CDR3 spans 13 amino acids. V was trimmed by 3 bases and J by 0 bases, leaving 5 bases between them. The CDR3 coding sequence is TGTGCCAGTAGTATCGTGTTGAACACTGAAGCTTTCTTT. This translates into CASSIVLNTEAFF.

This chain joins TRBV2 and TRBJ2-7; TRBD2 matches at 9 bases. This CDR3 comprises 16 residues. J lost 8 bases, V lost 8 bases, and 19 bases had no gene match. Germline lookup yields CDR1 SNHLY and CDR2 FYNNEI. CDR3 loop: CASGTPGGSGRGQQYF. The CDR3 nucleotides are TGTGCCAGCGGCACTCCCGGTGGTAGCGGGAGAGGGCAGCAGTACTTC.

A word on this clone: The CDR3 does not end in the conserved phenylalanine or tryptophan, so this is likely a read error. It is unclear where the CDR3 begins or ends on the DNA, so no DNA is shown, and the CDR3 is as TCRdb lists it. The chain uses TRBV7-9 and TRBJ2-7; the table assigns TRBD1, which was not confirmed against the DNA. Germline V gene lookup returns CDR1 SEHNR and CDR2 FQNEAQ (reference sequence). The CDR3 spans 14 amino acids, including both terminal residues. CDR3 amino acids: CASSPEGTRDRVTL.

This chain joins TRBV30 and TRBJ1-4; D gene unclear. The V gene's germline CDR1 is GTSNPN and CDR2 SVGIG (reference sequence). Trimming took off 2 bases at V and 1 base at J, with 2 bases between the two ends. The CDR3 loop spans 12 amino acids. CDR3 in amino acids: CAWSLTNEKLFF. The CDR3, as DNA: TGTGCCTGGAGTCTAACTAATGAAAAACTGTTTTTT.

This chain uses TRBV5-1 with TRBJ1-1; tentative D call: TRBD1 (6 bases). The V and J ends lost 1 base and 0 bases respectively, with 10 bases between them. This CDR3 contains 15 residues. Germline-derived CDR1 and CDR2 are SGHRS and YFSETQ. The chain's CDR3 is CASSLTGSMNTEAFF. The CDR3 DNA reads TGCGCCAGCAGCTTGACAGGGTCTATGAACACTGAAGCTTTCTTT.

This clone was counted only a few times. The J gene is TRBJ1-2, the V gene TRBV4-1; D uncertain. The CDR3 runs to 15 residues. V was trimmed by 0 bases and J by 2 bases, leaving 10 bases between them. CDR1 is MGHRA, CDR2 YSYEKL, per germline. For the CDR3, the DNA is TGCGCCAGCAGCCAAGATAGAGGAACAAACTATGGCTACACCTTC. It specifies CASSQDRGTNYGYTF.

The chain joins TRBV5-1 to TRBJ2-3; D call uncertain. Germline CDR1 reads SGHRS; CDR2 reads YFSETQ. V shed 6 bases and J shed 4 bases, with 9 bases lying between them. The CDR3 is 12 residues long. CDR3 residues: CASKSEADTQYF. CDR3 coding DNA: TGCGCCAGCAAGTCAGAAGCAGATACGCAGTATTTT. The full variable domain, in which reference TRBV5-1 and TRBJ2-3 provide the parts outside the CDR3, is KAGVTQTPRYLIKTRGQQVTLSCSPISGHRSVSWYQQTPGQGLQFLFEYFSETQRNKGNFPGRFSGRQFSNSRSEMNVSTLELGDSALYLCASKSEADTQYFGPGTRLTVL.

CDR3 in amino acids: CASSPGTGTLNEKLFF. As DNA, the CDR3 is TGTGCCAGCAGTCCCGGGACAGGGACCCTTAATGAAAAACTGTTTTTT. The chain has TRBV5-5 and TRBJ1-4; 9 nucleotides match TRBD1. The CDR3 sequence is 16 residues long. V shed 5 bases, J shed 4 bases, and the junction held 9 bases outside the gene matches. The germline gives CDR1 SGHKS, CDR2 YYEKEE (reference sequence).

The DNA of the CDR3 is TGTGCCAGCAGTTTGGCCAGGGGCTACGAGCAGTACTTC. Its translation is CASSLARGYEQYF. The chain recombines TRBV27 with TRBJ2-7, with a tentative D call TRBD1 (6 bases). The CDR3 has 13 amino acids. V lost 3 bases and J lost 3, with 9 bases in between. Germline V CDR1 and CDR2: MNHEY, SMNVEV (reference sequence).

The chain is built from TRBV2 and TRBJ1-1; 11 bases match TRBD1. The germline CDR1 and CDR2 sequences are SNHLY and FYNNEI. The junction had 5 bases not matched to a gene; V was cut back by 6 bases and J by 14 bases. The CDR3 covers 11 residues. Here the CDR3 DNA reads TGTGCCAGCAGGGACAGGGGGCCACGCTTCTTT. It translates to CASRDRGPRFF.